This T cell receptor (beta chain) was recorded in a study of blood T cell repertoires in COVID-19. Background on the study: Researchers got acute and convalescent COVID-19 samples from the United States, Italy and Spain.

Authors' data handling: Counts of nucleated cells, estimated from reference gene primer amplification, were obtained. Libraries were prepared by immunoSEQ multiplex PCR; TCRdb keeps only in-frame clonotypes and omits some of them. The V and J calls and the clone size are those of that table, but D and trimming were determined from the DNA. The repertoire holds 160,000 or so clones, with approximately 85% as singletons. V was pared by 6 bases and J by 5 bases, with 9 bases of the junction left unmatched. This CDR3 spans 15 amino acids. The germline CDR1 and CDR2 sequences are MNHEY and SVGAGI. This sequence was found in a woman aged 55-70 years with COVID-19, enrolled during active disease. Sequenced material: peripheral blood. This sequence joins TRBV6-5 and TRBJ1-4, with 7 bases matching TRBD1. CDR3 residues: CASSLDRAPNEKLFF. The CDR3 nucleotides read TGTGCCAGCAGCTTAGACAGGGCCCCAAATGAAAAACTGTTTTTT.